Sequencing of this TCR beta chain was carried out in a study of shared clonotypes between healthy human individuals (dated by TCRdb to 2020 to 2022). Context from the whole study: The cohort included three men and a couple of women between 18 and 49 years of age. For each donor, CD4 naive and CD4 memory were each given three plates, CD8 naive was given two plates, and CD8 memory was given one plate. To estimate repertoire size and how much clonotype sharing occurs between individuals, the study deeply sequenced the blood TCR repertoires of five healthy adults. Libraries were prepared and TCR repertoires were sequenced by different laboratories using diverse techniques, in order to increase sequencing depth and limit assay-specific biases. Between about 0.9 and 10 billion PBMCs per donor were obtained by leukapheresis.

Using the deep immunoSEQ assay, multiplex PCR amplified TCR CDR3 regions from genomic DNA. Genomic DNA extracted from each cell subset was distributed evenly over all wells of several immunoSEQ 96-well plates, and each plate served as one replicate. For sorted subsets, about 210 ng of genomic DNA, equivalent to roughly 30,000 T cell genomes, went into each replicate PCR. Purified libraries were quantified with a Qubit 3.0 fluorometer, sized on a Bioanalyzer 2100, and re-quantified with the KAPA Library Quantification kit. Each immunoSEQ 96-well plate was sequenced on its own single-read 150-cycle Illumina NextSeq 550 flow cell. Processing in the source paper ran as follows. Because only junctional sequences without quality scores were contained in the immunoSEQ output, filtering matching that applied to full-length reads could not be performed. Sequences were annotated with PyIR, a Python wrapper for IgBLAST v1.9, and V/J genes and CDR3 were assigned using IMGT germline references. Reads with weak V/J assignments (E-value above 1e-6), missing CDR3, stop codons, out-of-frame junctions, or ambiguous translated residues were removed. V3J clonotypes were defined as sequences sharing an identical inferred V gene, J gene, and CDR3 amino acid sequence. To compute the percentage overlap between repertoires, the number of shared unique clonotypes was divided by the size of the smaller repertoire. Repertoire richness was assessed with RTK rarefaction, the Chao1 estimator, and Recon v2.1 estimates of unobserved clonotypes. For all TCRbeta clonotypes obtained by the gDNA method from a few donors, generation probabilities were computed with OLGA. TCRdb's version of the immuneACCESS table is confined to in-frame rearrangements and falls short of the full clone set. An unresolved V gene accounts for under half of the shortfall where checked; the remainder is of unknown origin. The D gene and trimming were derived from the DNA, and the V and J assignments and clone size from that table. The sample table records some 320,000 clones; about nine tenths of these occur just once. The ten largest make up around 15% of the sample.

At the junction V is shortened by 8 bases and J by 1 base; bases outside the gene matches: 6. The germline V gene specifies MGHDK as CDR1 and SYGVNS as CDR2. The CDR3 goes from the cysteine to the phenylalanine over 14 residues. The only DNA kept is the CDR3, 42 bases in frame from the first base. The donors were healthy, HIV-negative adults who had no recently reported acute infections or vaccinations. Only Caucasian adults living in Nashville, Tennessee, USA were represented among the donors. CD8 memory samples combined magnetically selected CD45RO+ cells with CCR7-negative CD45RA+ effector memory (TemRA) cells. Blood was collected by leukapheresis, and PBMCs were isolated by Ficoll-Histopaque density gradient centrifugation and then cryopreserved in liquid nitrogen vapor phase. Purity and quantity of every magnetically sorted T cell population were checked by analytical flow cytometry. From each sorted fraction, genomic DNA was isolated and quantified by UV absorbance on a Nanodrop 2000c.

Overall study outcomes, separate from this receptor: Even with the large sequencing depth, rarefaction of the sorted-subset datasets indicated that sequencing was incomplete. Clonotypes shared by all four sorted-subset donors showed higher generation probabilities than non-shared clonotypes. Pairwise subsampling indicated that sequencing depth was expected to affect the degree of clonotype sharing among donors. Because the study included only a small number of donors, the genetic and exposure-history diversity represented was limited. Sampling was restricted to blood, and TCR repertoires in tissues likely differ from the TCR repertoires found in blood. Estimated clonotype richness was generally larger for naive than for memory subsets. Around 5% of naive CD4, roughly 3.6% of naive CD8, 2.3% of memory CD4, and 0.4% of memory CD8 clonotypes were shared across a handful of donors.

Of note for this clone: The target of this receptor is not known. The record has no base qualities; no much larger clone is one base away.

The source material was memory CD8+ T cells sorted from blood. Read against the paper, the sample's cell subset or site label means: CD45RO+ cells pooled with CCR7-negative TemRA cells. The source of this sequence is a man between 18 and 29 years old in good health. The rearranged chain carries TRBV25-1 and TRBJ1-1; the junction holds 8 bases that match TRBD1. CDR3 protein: CASGYQGANTEAFF. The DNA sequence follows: TGTGCCAGCGGTTATCAGGGGGCGAACACTGAAGCTTTCTTT.